This TCR beta chain was captured by sequencing in a study of blood T cell repertoires in COVID-19 (dated by TCRdb to the early 2020s). In the study overall: Collaborator samples came from the United States, Italy and Spain and covered acute and convalescent phases of COVID-19. The material from the prospective study consisted of cDNA or gDNA derived from T cells, B-cell-depleted T cells, or PBMCs. Deeply sampled blood TCRbeta repertoires from subjects exposed to, actively infected with, or recovered from COVID-19 were included in the dataset. The repertoires were released in a freely available public database intended as a resource for research on the immune response to SARS-CoV-2. Samples came from the ongoing ImmuneRACE study (first 160 participants) plus 1,254 subjects from 6 global collaborators. A de-identified subject ID, COVID-19 status, age in years and sex were almost always included in the sample metadata. Where available, HLA class I and class II types were taken from metadata supplied by the sample provider and were not determined by assay-based typing. What the work shows at the level of the full study, not this receptor alone: The amount of clinical and demographic metadata varied by source and participant and was provided uncurated.

Inclusive of the bounding cysteine and phenylalanine, the CDR3 is 16 residues long. CDR3 DNA is the only sequence kept; it has 48 bases, read in frame from the first base. The germline V gene (reference sequence) supplies CDR1 LNHDA and CDR2 SQIVND. Ends trimmed: V by 3 bases, J by 2 bases; bases unmatched to a gene: 7. Enrolling through a virtual design, the prospective study's participants ranged in age from roughly 18 to 90 years and lived across about two dozen United States geographic areas. To assign participants to cohorts, the prospective study relied on clinical history that participants themselves reported in a screening survey and a study questionnaire. In the prospective study, mobile phlebotomists collected whole blood, serum and a nasopharyngeal or oropharyngeal swab from each participant. Additional blood draws and questionnaires over an approximately two-month period could optionally be provided by prospective study participants. Before DNA extraction, prospective study blood samples were shipped either frozen or at room temperature.

TCRbeta CDR3 regions were amplified from genomic DNA by means of the immunoSEQ Assay, a bias-controlled multiplex PCR. As for the original processing: The number of nucleated cells in each sample was estimated by amplification of reference gene primers within the assay. To quantify the absolute abundance of each unique TCRbeta CDR3 rearrangement, sequence reads were collapsed and filtered. Productive Simpson clonality was computed per sample as the square root of Simpson's diversity index over productive rearrangements. The table comes from immuneACCESS by way of TCRdb, which keeps in-frame sequences with V and J called. Part of the clones is missing from these tables; in studies checked, under half for an unresolved V gene and the rest for unknown reasons. The V and J calls and clone size come from that table; D and trimming were worked out from the DNA. This sample gives fewer than 350,000 clones in total; approximately 91% of them show up just once. The top ten constitute 2.3% of the sample.

About this clone: The antigen it binds to is not known. No base quality values were provided; no much bigger clone lies one nucleotide off.

The chain is assembled from TRBV19 and TRBJ2-3; 8 bases in the junction line up with TRBD1. The sample was PBMCs or T cells enriched from blood (not recorded which). This receptor was taken from a woman aged 40 to 50 with acute COVID-19. The CDR3: CASSIAGTGHTDTQYF. The DNA sequence follows: TGTGCCAGTAGTATTGCCGGGACAGGCCACACAGATACGCAGTATTTT.